This entry describes one T cell receptor beta chain. The antigen this receptor binds is unknown. No much larger clone is present one base from it, and per-base qualities are unavailable. This specimen belongs to a study of breast tumors, draining lymph nodes, adjacent tissues (TCRdb year 2016). With regard to the full study: The study compared TCR beta repertoires across tumor, adjacent nontumor tissue and axillary lymph nodes from breast cancer patients. In human breast cancer, the study set out to assess how tumor, surrounding tissue and draining lymph node repertoires relate to one another and whether T cells might be exchanged between them.

CDR1 and CDR2 were assigned from the germline V gene (reference sequence) as PRHDT and FYEKMQ. The V end loses 5 bases and the J end loses 2 bases, and a stretch of 12 bases separates them. Its CDR3 holds 15 amino acids, cysteine through phenylalanine. CDR3 DNA only is kept here, 45 bases in frame from base 1. Data came from an Illumina HiSeq 2000. TCR beta chain libraries were generated by multiplex PCR amplification. High-throughput sequencing was used to analyze the amplified TCR beta chain products. TCRdb's own reprocessing of the public reads used fastp at Q25 and MiXCR and kept productive beta chains. Here each entry gathers all rows of one CDR3 protein and keeps the most common genes and DNA. This sample holds under 300,000 distinct CDR3 sequences; 34% were observed only once. The ten top clones hold about 3.9% of the sample. Broad study findings and their caveats: Tumor T-cell repertoires showed less diversity than lymph node repertoires and more diversity than nontumor tissue repertoires, and tumor T-cell repertoires showed preferential V and J gene usage. In luminal-like breast cancer, tumor and nontumor tissue repertoires resembled each other significantly more than in basal-like breast cancer. The conclusion that tumor T cells originate in lymph nodes was framed as consistent with a hypothesis rather than directly demonstrated. The data were considered consistent with the idea that most tumor T cells come from the lymph node and then expand in tumor tissue.

The lymph node samples were taken from the axillary draining lymph nodes of breast cancer patients. This clonotype originated in a female donor with breast cancer. Some clones in this sample may be carry-over from other donors' samples. The sequencing input was axillary lymph node tissue. The V gene is TRBV13 and the J gene is TRBJ2-2, with a tentative D gene TRBD1 over 5 matching bases. The CDR3 in this case is CASSPWTSNTGELFF. The bases read TGTGCCAGCAGCCCCTGGACAAGCAACACCGGGGAGCTGTTTTTT.